A single sample is the source of the 28 T cell receptor beta chains below, sequenced in a study of T cell clonotyping in hematopoietic cell transplantation. Time point indicated: recipient sample about 28 days before transplant, after cytoreduction. Produced via immunoSEQ multiplex PCR; TCRdb's table is partial and in-frame only. Of more than 25,000 clones listed, about three quarters are singletons. Sequencing was performed on peripheral blood mononuclear cells, taken before stem cell transplant. The receptors come from a woman aged 25 to 45 with chronic myeloid leukemia. Some clones in this sample may be carry-over from other donors' samples.

The chain links TRBV5-4 to TRBJ2-7, with TRBD2 identical over 7 bases. The CDR3 is made up of 15 amino acids. Losses at the gene ends were 0 bases for V and 3 bases for J; bases not matched to a gene: 6. Looked up from germline, CDR1 is SGHNT and CDR2 is YYREEE (reference sequence). In DNA, the CDR3 is TGTGCCAGCAGCTTGGAGCGGGACTCTTACTACGAGCAGTACGTC. Translation gives CASSLERDSYYEQYV.

The chain is built from TRBV6-6 and TRBJ1-2, with D possibly matching TRBD1 (6 bases). V was trimmed by 5 bases and J by 4 bases, leaving 11 bases between them. Germline V lookup: CDR1 MNHNY, CDR2 SVGAGI (reference sequence). CDR3 length: 13 residues. CDR3 loop: CASSPTGSYGYTF. CDR3 coding DNA: TGTGCCAGCAGTCCTACAGGGAGCTATGGCTACACCTTC.

The chain couples TRBV19 to TRBJ1-4; possible D gene TRBD1, 6 bases. V shed 3 bases and J shed 4 bases, with 18 bases lying between them. The CDR3 consists of 17 residues. CDR1 and CDR2 (germline): LNHDA, SQIVND (reference sequence). CDR3 DNA sequence: TGTGCCAGTAGTATCTCATCTGGGGGGGCCATTAATGAAAAACTGTTTTTT. Translated: CASSISSGGAINEKLFF.

The chain employs TRBV10-3 and TRBJ1-2; TRBD1 agrees at 7 bases. The CDR3 spans 14 residues. V gave up 8 bases and J gave up 2 bases; unmatched junction bases: 8. Germline CDR1 reads ENHRY; CDR2 reads SYGVKD. The CDR3 is CAIRGIQGNYGYTF. The CDR3 bases are TGTGCCATCCGGGGAATACAGGGGAACTATGGCTACACCTTC.

This chain joins TRBV4-1 and TRBJ1-1, with a weak D call TRBD1 (5 bases). The germline V gene encodes CDR1 MGHRA and CDR2 YSYEKL. Trimming took 0 bases from V and 5 from J, leaving 13 bases between them. The CDR3 is 15 residues long. The CDR3 reads CASSQDVRGTTEAFF. The CDR3 coding sequence is TGCGCCAGCAGCCAAGACGTAAGGGGTACGACTGAAGCTTTCTTT.

The CDR3 DNA reads TGTGCCAGCAGTTATAAAATGACGAACACTGAAGCTTTCTTT. Its translation: CASSYKMTNTEAFF. The V gene is TRBV6-5, the J gene TRBJ1-1; D unclear. CDR3 length: 14 amino acids. The V end lost 3 bases, the J end lost 1 base, and 9 bases lay between the germline ends. Per the germline V gene, CDR1 is MNHEY and CDR2 is SVGAGI.

The DNA for the CDR3 is TGTGCCAGCAGCCCGGACCAAGAGACCCAGTACTTC. Translating it yields CASSPDQETQYF. This sequence joins TRBV11-2 and TRBJ2-5; D ambiguous. In germline, CDR1 is SGHAT, CDR2 FQNNGV. V lost 5 bases to trimming and J lost 0 bases, with 4 bases between them. This CDR3 is 12 amino acids long.

The genes are TRBV7-3 and TRBJ2-5; a possible D gene is TRBD1 (6 bases). V was shortened by 5 bases and J by 5 bases, with 15 bases between the two germline ends. The germline gives CDR1 SGHTA, CDR2 FQGTGA. This CDR3 spans 14 amino acids. For the CDR3, the DNA is TGTGCCAGCAGCCCGGGACACCGAGGGGAGACCCAGTACTTC. As protein: CASSPGHRGETQYF.

A few counts support this clone. The rearrangement uses TRBV7-8 and TRBJ2-2; 7 nucleotides agree with TRBD1. The CDR3 sequence is 14 residues long. The J segment lost 5 bases and the V segment lost 3 bases, leaving 3 bases of the junction unmatched. Germline V gene lookup returns CDR1 SGHVS and CDR2 FQNEAQ. The CDR3 is CASSFGRGTGELFF. In nucleotides, the CDR3 is TGTGCCAGCAGCTTTGGCAGGGGGACCGGGGAGCTGTTTTTT.

The rearrangement links TRBV19 to TRBJ1-1; D is unclear. The CDR3 contains 13 residues. Germline CDR1 LNHDA, CDR2 SQIVND (reference sequence). Trimming left V 8 bases short and J 10 bases short, with 20 bases between. DNA for the CDR3: TGTGCCAGTGGCGACCATGGATGGGTAGGAGCTTTCTTT. Translation gives CASGDHGWVGAFF. The whole variable domain, remainder taken from reference TRBV19 and TRBJ1-1, is DGGITQSPKYLFRKEGQNVTLSCEQNLNHDAMYWYRQDPGQGLRLIYYSQIVNDFQKGDIAEGYSVSREKKESFPLTVTSAQKNPTAFYLCASGDHGWVGAFFGQGTRLTVV.

The J gene is TRBJ1-1, the V gene TRBV4-2; D not certain. V dropped 0 bases and J dropped 0 bases, with 11 bases sitting between them. Germline CDR1 LGHNA, CDR2 YNFKEQ. The length of the CDR3 is 16 residues. The CDR3 spells CASSQDAAGMNTEAFF. CDR3 nucleotides: TGTGCCAGCAGCCAAGACGCGGCTGGAATGAACACTGAAGCTTTCTTT.

V and J are TRBV19 and TRBJ1-2; D remains ambiguous. Germline V lookup: CDR1 LNHDA, CDR2 SQIVND (reference sequence). Trimming removed 1 base from V and 4 bases from J, with 13 bases in between. The CDR3 loop spans 15 amino acids. The CDR3 sequence is CASSIGADGRYGYTF. Here the CDR3 DNA reads TGTGCCAGTAGTATAGGGGCCGACGGACGCTATGGCTACACCTTC. Supplemented by reference TRBV19 and TRBJ1-2, the full variable domain reads DGGITQSPKYLFRKEGQNVTLSCEQNLNHDAMYWYRQDPGQGLRLIYYSQIVNDFQKGDIAEGYSVSREKKESFPLTVTSAQKNPTAFYLCASSIGADGRYGYTFGSGTRLTVV.

This chain uses TRBV14 with TRBJ1-2; 8 bases are a match to TRBD1. The CDR3 runs to 17 residues. CDR1 SGHDN and CDR2 FVKESK come from the germline V gene. Trimming at V came to 1 base and at J to 3 bases, leaving 10 bases not matched to a gene. CDR3 DNA: TGTGCCAGCAGCCAAGGTGCCCGGGACAGGATCGACTATGGCTACACCTTC. Translating gives CASSQGARDRIDYGYTF.

The rearrangement joins TRBV6-5 to TRBJ1-6; D remains unclear. This CDR3 has 13 amino acids. V was clipped by 6 bases and J by 6 bases, with 9 bases between them. Germline V gene data show CDR1 as MNHEY and CDR2 as SVGAGI. The DNA for the CDR3 is TGTGCCAGCAGCCCAAGTGTTAATTCACCCCTCCACTTT. It encodes CASSPSVNSPLHF.

This chain uses TRBV2 with TRBJ1-1, with a weak D call TRBD1 (5 bases). Trimming removed 4 bases from V and 1 base from J, with 10 bases in between. The CDR3 extends over 14 amino acids. The germline gives CDR1 SNHLY, CDR2 FYNNEI. Here the CDR3 DNA reads TGTGCCAGCAGTGGGGGCAGCAGGAACACTGAAGCTTTCTTT. Translation gives CASSGGSRNTEAFF.

The chain's CDR3 is CASNPTVTNEKLFF. The CDR3 DNA reads as TGCGCCAGCAACCCGACAGTGACTAATGAAAAACTGTTTTTT. The V call is TRBV4-3, the J call TRBJ1-4; weak D call: TRBD1 (5 bases). Germline V gives CDR1 LGHNA, CDR2 YSLEER. The CDR3 covers 14 residues. Trimming stripped 7 bases from V and 2 bases from J, with 11 bases between.

CDR3 DNA sequence: TGTGCCAGCAGCCCTAAGTTTCCGGCGAACACTGAAGCTTTCTTT. Amino acids: CASSPKFPANTEAFF. The chain employs TRBV5-6 and TRBJ1-1; no clear D gene. The CDR3 sequence is 15 residues long. With 4 bases removed from V and 1 base from J, the gap between germline ends came to 14 bases. Germline assignment: CDR1 SGHDT and CDR2 YYEEEE.

The J gene is TRBJ2-1, the V gene TRBV2, with D possibly TRBD2 on 5 matching bases. Germline loops: CDR1 SNHLY, CDR2 FYNNEI. V was shortened by 4 bases and J by 9 bases, with 10 bases between the two germline ends. The CDR3 runs to 12 residues. CDR3 nucleotide sequence: TGTGCCAGCAGTGTCGGGGTTGGTGAGCAGTTCTTC. Encoded protein: CASSVGVGEQFF.

The gene calls are TRBV7-3 and TRBJ2-5, with TRBD2 identical over 7 bases. CDR1 and CDR2 from the germline V gene are SGHTA and FQGTGA. CDR3 size: 14 residues. J was trimmed by 4 bases and V by 5 bases; bases with no gene match: 7. CDR3 DNA sequence: TGTGCCAGCAGCGCCGGGGGAGGGAGAGAGACCCAGTACTTC. Protein: CASSAGGGRETQYF.

This clone was observed a few times. The chain carries TRBV6-5 and TRBJ1-2; D gene unclear. This CDR3 has 13 amino acids. The ends were cut back, 5 bases at V and 1 base at J, with 8 bases in the middle. In germline, CDR1 is MNHEY, CDR2 SVGAGI. Here the CDR3 reads CASSRVGNYGYTF. DNA of the CDR3: TGTGCCAGCAGTCGGGTGGGTAACTATGGCTACACCTTC.

The V call is TRBV7-7, the J call TRBJ1-1; TRBD1 matches 7 bases. Germline CDR1 is SSHAT and CDR2 is FNYEAQ (reference sequence). J gave up 0 bases and V 5 bases, and 3 bases lay outside the gene matches. The CDR3 consists of 14 residues. The CDR3 DNA reads as TGTGCCAGCAGCCCGGACAGGATGAACACTGAAGCTTTCTTT. It translates to CASSPDRMNTEAFF.

J is TRBJ1-2 and V is TRBV4-1; possibly TRBD1 for D (6 bases). This CDR3 has 15 residues. Deletions cut 1 base from V and 6 bases from J, with 15 bases between. Germline V gene sequence: CDR1 MGHRA, CDR2 YSYEKL. The chain's CDR3 is CASSQGSGEAHGYTF. Written as DNA, the CDR3 is TGCGCCAGCAGCCAAGGGTCAGGGGAAGCCCATGGCTACACCTTC.

The chain has TRBV30 and TRBJ2-7, with unresolved D. There are 14 residues in the CDR3. Trimming took off 0 bases at V and 0 bases at J, with 9 bases between the two ends. The germline gives CDR1 GTSNPN, CDR2 SVGIG (reference sequence). CDR3 amino acids: CAWSVTLSSYEQYF. In DNA, the CDR3 is TGTGCCTGGAGTGTAACGCTCAGCTCCTACGAGCAGTACTTC. Filled out from reference TRBV30 and TRBJ2-7, the complete variable domain reads SQTIHQWPATLVQPVGSPLSLECTVEGTSNPNLYWYRQAAGRGLQLLFYSVGIGQISSEVPQNLSASRPQDRQFILSSKKLLLSDSGFYLCAWSVTLSSYEQYFGPGTRLTVT.

This clone was detected only once. V and J are TRBV10-3 and TRBJ2-3; D possibly corresponds to TRBD2 (5 bases). The CDR3 covers 15 residues. Per germline, CDR1 ENHRY and CDR2 SYGVKD. V was pared by 4 bases and J by 1 base, with 12 bases between. CDR3: CAISAEGRGTDTQYF. In nucleotides, the CDR3 is TGTGCCATCAGTGCCGAGGGTAGGGGCACAGATACGCAGTATTTT.

This chain joins TRBV4-2 and TRBJ2-1; the D gene could be TRBD1 or TRBD2 (6 bases each). Germline V gene data show CDR1 as LGHNA and CDR2 as YNFKEQ. The CDR3 length is 16 residues. Trimming removed 1 base from V and 5 bases from J, with 15 bases in between. In DNA, the CDR3 is TGTGCCAGCAGCCAAGTAAGGTCGGGGGCTGACAATGAGCAGTTCTTC. This sequence encodes CASSQVRSGADNEQFF.

The J gene is TRBJ1-5, the V gene TRBV10-1, with D unresolved. Germline CDR1 is WNHNN and CDR2 is SYGVQD (reference sequence). The CDR3 totals 10 residues. V lost 8 bases, J lost 5 bases, and 4 bases lay in between. The DNA for the CDR3 is TGCGCCAGCGTCTATCAGCCCCAGCATTTT. This translates into CASVYQPQHF.

This clone was detected only a few times. The chain links TRBV6-5 to TRBJ2-3, with 11 bases lining up with TRBD2. Unmatched junction bases numbered 3, after V lost 6 bases and J lost 1 base. The germline CDR1 and CDR2 sequences are MNHEY and SVGAGI. The CDR3 length is 15 residues. The CDR3 DNA follows: TGTGCCAGCAGATCGGGACTAGCGGGCACAGATACGCAGTATTTT. Translation: CASRSGLAGTDTQYF.

The rearrangement uses TRBV6-6 and TRBJ1-4; D may be TRBD1 (6 bases). The CDR3 is 15 residues long. Per the germline V gene, CDR1 is MNHNY and CDR2 is SVGAGI (reference sequence). V was trimmed by 4 bases and J by 8 bases, leaving 17 bases between them. The CDR3 spells CASSSTGGSAEKLFF. CDR3 in DNA: TGTGCCAGCAGTTCCACCGGGGGCTCGGCGGAAAAACTGTTTTTT.